This T cell receptor (beta chain) is from a study of Epstein–Barr virus B cells in breast cancer (dated by TCRdb to the early 2020s). Background on the whole study: Control T cells were expanded by a rapid expansion method using irradiated PBMC feeders, soluble OKT3 and IL-2 at about 200 U/ml, and were collected about 10-12 days after stimulation. A single-patient case report examined whether EBV+ B cells infiltrating the tumor shape the T-cell receptor repertoire in triple-negative breast cancer.

RNA was extracted from approximately 1e5 to 1e6 cultured T cells with RNeasy Micro or Mini kits, including on-column DNase digestion, and was checked on an Agilent 2100 Bioanalyzer. The library was made by 5' RACE. The SMARTer Human TCR a/b Profiling Kit was used to construct TCR libraries from RNA, capturing the full V(D)J regions of both the alpha and beta chains. The amplified libraries were purified with AMPure XP beads and were validated on an Agilent 2100 Bioanalyzer using the DNA 1000 Kit. Libraries were sequenced on an Illumina MiSeq with the 600-cycle v3 reagent kit, giving 2 x 300 bp paired-end reads. The paper's processing steps were these. MiXCR and VDJTools were used to process the reads, with non-productive clonotypes filtered out and clonotypes collapsed by CDR3 amino acid sequence prior to recalculating frequencies. CDR3 sequences were matched against the McPAS-TCR database allowing a Levenshtein distance of 1, and UpSet plots were made in R with UpSetR. TCRdb cleaned the public reads at Q25 with fastp, built clones with MiXCR and kept in-frame beta chains. Every CDR3 protein is listed once, alongside the most common genes and DNA of its rows. TCRdb, rather than the study authors, made the V and J calls. The sample contains some 660 distinct CDR3 sequences, about 39% of them found a single time. The top ten hold about 96% of the sample.

As concerns this clonotype: Its antigen is not yet known. No qualities accompany the bases; no much larger clone lies one base away.

The investigation overall reported the following: Since all data came from a single patient, described as a first proof of concept, generalization is limited.

The sequencing input was tumor-infiltrating lymphocytes expanded in culture. This TCR derives from a woman aged 40 to 50 with triple-negative breast cancer.

The CDR3 has the sequence CSVAGQGKDTEAFF. In nucleotides, the sequence is TGCAGCGTTGCGGGACAGGGAAAGGACACTGAAGCTTTCTTT. The receptor chain draws on TRBV29-1 and TRBJ1-1; TRBD1 aligns with 9 central bases. The germline V gene gives CDR1 as SQVTM and CDR2 as ANQGSEA. The CDR3 starts with the cysteine, ends with the phenylalanine, and has 14 residues. CDR3 DNA is the only sequence kept; it has 42 bases, read in frame from the first base. The germline V and J ends show losses of 4 bases and 3 bases respectively, and no gene match explains 6 bases of the junction.